What follows is one T cell receptor beta chain and its context. Which antigen it targets is not known. No base-level quality is on record; no much larger clone is a single base apart. This record belongs to a study of cytomegalovirus exposure and HLA in healthy donors (dated by TCRdb to about 2017). General notes on the study: An earlier analysis of roughly 500 of the donors reported approximately 290 Gb of sequence data and 100 million to 140 million unique TCR beta sequences from roughly 180 million T cells. Genome-wide SNP genotypes for about 60% of the roughly 700 donors were used in a later genetic analysis, which treated that subset as a discovery cohort. The genetic ancestry cluster associated with self-reported Caucasian donors included 65% to 90% of the 398 genotyped donors. A later analysis re-analyzed previously published TCR beta repertoires from approximately 670 donors and added high-resolution HLA genotyping to study TCR occurrence patterns. The study used immunosequencing to profile the T cell repertoires of approximately 630 subjects and linked those repertoires to cytomegalovirus serostatus. Donor age, sex, ethnicity and CMV serostatus were compiled alongside the repertoire data. Typing coverage varied by locus: about 629-640 donors for A, B, C, DRB1 and DQB1; roughly 500 for DQA1; over 600 for DPA1; roughly 450 for DPB1. Approximately 300 gigabases of sequencing data and around 88 million unique TCR sequences made up an early release that covered 640 HLA-typed donors. Among around 400 genotyped donors of the cohort, an average of around 240,000 unique TCR beta nucleotide sequences was sequenced per donor, of which 15% to 20% were non-productive. Rather than drawing on any new phenotypic data, the later analysis identified candidate immune exposures from TCR beta sequences and the way those sequences occurred across donors. To predict cytomegalovirus infection status, the study combined high-throughput TCR immunosequencing, statistical association of individual TCRs with disease status, and machine learning. The study was designed to test whether signatures of past pathogen exposure could be identified by cataloging public T cell receptors. Class I and class II HLA loci were covered by the typing at four-digit resolution. In addition to the first cohort of about 650 subjects, a separate validation cohort of about 120 different subjects was used. All discovery cohort repertoires had been generated using a single sequencing platform. Roughly five DR-DQ haplotypes were handled as single units for association and clustering because linkage in the cohort was strong. In an earlier analysis of a few hundred of the donors, high-throughput TCR beta sequencing was used to judge whether each TCR beta V gene segment behaved as functional or pseudogenic.

The protocol used for the library was the immunoSEQ multiplex PCR assay. For the multiplex PCR, a mixture combining 60 forward primers for TCR Vbeta segments and 13 reverse primers for TCR Jbeta segments was used. A multiplex PCR assay on genomic DNA amplified the CDR3 region of rearranged TCR beta genes. Amplified TCR beta libraries were sequenced as 87-base-pair reads on the Illumina HiSeq System. The published analysis was carried out like this. A later analysis tallied 80 million to 95 million unique TCR beta chains across the approximately 670 repertoires, and about 12 million of those chains were shared by two or more donors. Raw reads were error-corrected and collapsed into unique sequences by a nearest-neighbor algorithm in which closely related sequences were merged to remove PCR and sequencing errors. CDR3 sequences were aligned to IMGT reference sequences to assign V, D and J gene segments. For a sequence to be retained, at least a six-nucleotide match to both a V gene segment and a J gene segment was required. A rearrangement was called productive if the CDR3 had no stop codons and remained in frame with V and J, and every other rearrangement was called non-productive. CDR3 was defined according to IMGT convention as the region running from the second conserved V-encoded cysteine to the conserved J-encoded phenylalanine. The earlier analysis of roughly 590 of the donors excluded any sequence lacking an unambiguous match to a single V gene segment. An earlier analysis of 500 to 600 of the donors classified V segments as functional when productive rearrangements were above 56.7% and as segregating when the standard deviation between donors was above 5%. A statistical classification framework was built for diagnosing cytomegalovirus status from the catalog of TCR beta chain sequences. In a later analysis, TCR nucleotide sequences were compared against IMGT/GENE-DB human TR gene sequences so that V and J genes could be assigned. Using the TCRdist pipeline, a later analysis assigned CDR3 sequences along with most-parsimonious VDJ recombination scenarios. In a later analysis, each TCR beta chain was defined by its CDR3 amino acid sequence together with its V-gene family, and reads lacking a unique V-gene family were excluded. As a way to deal with suspected cross-contamination and a sequencing artifact, a later analysis dropped approximately 570 nucleotide sequences that were highly shared and had low generation probability. A later analysis calculated a clonal expansion index for each public chain from normalized within-repertoire ranks of inferred template counts. In a later analysis, generation probabilities were computed using a VDJ recombination model fitted to out-of-frame rearrangements, and the results were checked against IGoR. Hypergeometric tests were used in a later analysis to score TCR-TCR, TCR-HLA and TCR-CMV co-occurrence, with a repertoire-size bias correction applied to the TCR pairs. In a later analysis, false discovery rates were estimated by permuting HLA or CMV assignments 20 times. A later analysis grouped co-occurring TCRs with DBSCAN, adding TCRdist sequence similarity when clustering within HLA-allele-positive subsets. Co-occurrence clustering excluded repertoires with fewer than 30,000 or more than 120,000 public chains, plus five with anomalous nucleotide sharing. TCRdb limited this immuneACCESS table to in-frame rearrangements with V and J called. A share of clones is missing; checked studies link under half to unresolved V genes, and the rest is unexplained. V and J calls and clone size follow that table, whereas D and trimming were derived from the DNA. In this sample the table shows more than 130,000 clones, roughly 80% of which occur a single time. The top ten constitute about 5% of the sample.

The research as a whole found: For the cohort, immune exposure information was limited to CMV serostatus. According to a later genetic analysis, donors in an Asian-associated ancestry cluster had fewer N-insertions in productive TCRs than the approximately 690-donor mean. A further reported finding was that TCR beta sequences accurately predicted the HLA-A and HLA-B alleles for most subjects in the first cohort. Strong co-occurrence of HLA alleles, especially DR and DQ, made assigning TCR associations to individual alleles difficult. In an earlier analysis of around 600 of the donors, most TCR beta V segments appeared in productive rearrangements about 87% or about 30% of the time, broadly matching IMGT annotations. Most TCR sequences were seen in very few donors, while some public TCRs were found in many individuals. Roughly uniform sequencing depth across donors was assumed in presence/absence analyses, although this assumption may not hold. A total of 150 to 200 TCR beta chains were listed by the study as associated with cytomegalovirus. Because some donors lacked HLA typing at each locus, the association tests relied only on the typed subset. A few of the identified cytomegalovirus-associated TCR beta chains were confirmed in vitro to be specific for cytomegalovirus antigens. Compared with equally common non-associated chains, HLA-associated TCR beta chains in a later analysis were more clonally expanded and had lower generation probabilities. Because counts were too low, under 20 rarely observed V segments, including chromosome 9 orphons, were left out of the earlier analysis of a few hundred of the donors. A later analysis reported that several top co-occurrence clusters appeared linked to parvovirus B19, influenza, CMV and Epstein-Barr virus. The 87-base-pair reads could not distinguish some IMGT-functional V segments, including TRBV6-2 and TRBV6-3, so those segments were excluded. Specific HLA alleles were associated with over 15,000 TCR beta sequences at a false discovery rate of 0.05 in a later analysis. Correlated functional status among segregating V segments might reflect linkage disequilibrium, but an unknown experimental factor could not be ruled out. Only TCR beta chains were sequenced in this cohort, and the absence of alpha or paired-chain data limited detectable features. In a later genetic analysis, a missense DCLRE1C variant was associated with V-gene and J-gene trimming of TCR beta chains, and the association was replicated in an independent cohort. In a later analysis, the rate of TCR association differed among HLA loci, with DRB1 alleles having the most associated TCRs and HLA-C alleles having the fewest. The classifier was reported to diagnose cytomegalovirus status with high specificity and sensitivity in both the original cohort and the validation cohort. According to a later analysis, most CMV-associated TCR beta chains appeared to be HLA-restricted, and the HLA associations seemed to be driven largely by CMV exposure. A cluster of highly shared sequence variants was judged likely to be a technical artifact of the sequencing pipeline. The authors suggested that the approach could potentially be extended to other disease states and immunological phenotypes.

The cohort consisted of 600 or so healthy bone marrow donors. At the time of sampling, every cohort member was nominally healthy, though immune exposures that went unrecorded were likely present. The donor tested CMV seronegative and was one of the 352 seronegative cohort members. Each donor provided a peripheral blood sample, and peripheral blood mononuclear cells were used for TCR beta sequencing. The Qiagen DNeasy Blood Extraction Kit was used to extract genomic DNA from the blood cell samples. The germline V gene gives CDR1 as SGHRS and CDR2 as YFSETQ. The cysteine opens and the phenylalanine closes a CDR3 of 14 amino acids. Only the CDR3 DNA is retained, 42 bases long and in frame from the first base. V and J are trimmed by 6 bases and 1 base, and the gene matches miss 4 bases of the junction.

The rearranged chain carries TRBV5-1 and TRBJ2-3; TRBD2 matches 8 bases in the middle. The sequence was obtained from a male donor in good health and CMV-seronegative. Sample: PBMCs. The CDR3 protein: CASTDGGGTDTQYF. The DNA sequence is given as TGCGCCAGCACAGACGGGGGGGGCACAGATACGCAGTATTTT.